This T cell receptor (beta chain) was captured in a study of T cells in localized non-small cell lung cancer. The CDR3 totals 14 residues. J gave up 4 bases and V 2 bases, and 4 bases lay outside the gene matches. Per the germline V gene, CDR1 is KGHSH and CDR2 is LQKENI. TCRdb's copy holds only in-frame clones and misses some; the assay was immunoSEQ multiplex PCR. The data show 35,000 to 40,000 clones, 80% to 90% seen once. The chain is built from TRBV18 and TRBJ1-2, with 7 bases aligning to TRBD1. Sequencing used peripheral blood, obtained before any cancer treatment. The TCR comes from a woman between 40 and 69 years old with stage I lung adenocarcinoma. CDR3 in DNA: TGTGCCAGCTCACCAACAGGGGAAGCCTATGGCTACACCTTC. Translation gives CASSPTGEAYGYTF.